This T cell receptor beta chain was sequenced in a study of T-cell memory formation after mild COVID-19. MiXCR, run by TCRdb on the 5' RACE reads, gives a single entry per CDR3 protein. The sample carries 170,000 or so distinct CDR3 sequences, roughly 23% recorded once. In regard to this clonotype: Its antigen is currently unknown.

General study points: Day 15 to 85 contracting clones showed balanced CD4/CD8; day 15 to 37 expanders favored CD4+.

CDR1 is MGHRA and CDR2 is YSYEKL in the germline V gene. The V end lost 0 bases, the J end lost 7 bases, and 13 bases lay between the germline ends. The CDR3 is 15 residues long. The source is an adult woman who had mild COVID-19 (a few samples of this study predate the infection). Cell type and time point are not known. This rearrangement joins TRBV4-1 to TRBJ2-1, with D possibly being TRBD2 (6 bases). Sequencing used PBMCs or a T cell subset sorted from them (not recorded which). This chain's CDR3 is CASSQDPGSGNEQFF. The DNA of the CDR3 is TGCGCCAGCAGCCAAGATCCCGGGAGCGGAAATGAGCAGTTCTTC.